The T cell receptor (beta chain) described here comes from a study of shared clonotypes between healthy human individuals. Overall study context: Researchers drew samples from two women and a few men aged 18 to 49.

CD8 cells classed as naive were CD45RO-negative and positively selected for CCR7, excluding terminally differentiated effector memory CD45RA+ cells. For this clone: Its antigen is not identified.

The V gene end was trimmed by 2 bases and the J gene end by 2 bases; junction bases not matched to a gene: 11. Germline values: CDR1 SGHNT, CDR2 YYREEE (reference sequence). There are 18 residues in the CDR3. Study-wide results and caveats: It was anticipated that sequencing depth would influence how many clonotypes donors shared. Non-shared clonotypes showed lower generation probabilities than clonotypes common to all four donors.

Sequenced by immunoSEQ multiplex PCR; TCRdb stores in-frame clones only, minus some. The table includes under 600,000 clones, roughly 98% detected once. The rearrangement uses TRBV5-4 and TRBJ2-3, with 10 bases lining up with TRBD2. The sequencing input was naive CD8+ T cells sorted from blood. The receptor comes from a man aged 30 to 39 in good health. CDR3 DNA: TGTGCCAGCAGCTTCCTCGGGAGCGGGAGGGCCCTCACAGATACGCAGTATTTT. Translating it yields CASSFLGSGRALTDTQYF.